This TCR beta chain was recovered during a study of T cell repertoires in cytomegalovirus infection. Study as a whole: CMV infection and matching HLA type were both indicated by public TCR beta signatures. The study, taken as a whole, reports: Individuals carrying CMV plus the relevant HLA were identified by cumulative frequency of public TCR beta families. HLA-C-restricted TCR beta clonotypes specific for CMV led the ex vivo response.

TCRdb re-derived calls from the reads in MiXCR, one entry per CDR3 protein. The sample shows under 200,000 distinct CDR3 sequences, roughly 9.8% of them seen only once. A note on this clonotype: The target antigen is unknown.

Per the germline V gene, CDR1 is MNHEY and CDR2 is SMNVEV (reference sequence). The V and J ends lost 7 bases and 2 bases, in that order; junction bases with no gene match: 10. This CDR3 comprises 17 residues. This chain links TRBV27 with TRBJ2-3; 12 bases match TRBD2. The sequence came from a human donor in good health (CMV status not recorded). Some clones in this sample may be carry-over from other donors' samples. The material sequenced was PBMCs. CDR3 amino acids: CASTLLTSGGPTDTQYF. CDR3 DNA sequence: TGTGCCAGCACCCTATTGACTAGCGGGGGACCCACAGATACGCAGTATTTT.